A selection of T cell receptor beta chains follows, all from one sample in a study of T-cell memory formation after mild COVID-19. TCRdb re-called the 5' RACE reads with MiXCR, one entry per CDR3 protein. Counted here are 560,000 or so distinct CDR3 sequences, approximately 15% occurring once; the ten biggest clones make up less than 10%. The specimen was PBMCs or a T cell subset sorted from them (not recorded which). These receptors came from an adult woman who had mild COVID-19 (a few samples of this study predate the infection). Cell type and time point are not known. CDR3s include the opening cysteine and the closing phenylalanine or tryptophan. Each record gives: clone size, D gene, J gene, CDR3 length, V gene, CDR3 DNA, CDR3 protein. D genes are given only for firm matches. Clone size is shown for a subset of rows, as once, few, many or a class of expanded clone.

.	.	TRBJ2-1	17	TRBV11-2	TGTGCCAGCAGCTTAGGAGTGGAGACACGGGCTTACAATGAGCAGTTCTTC	CASSLGVETRAYNEQFF
.	.	TRBJ2-3	16	TRBV5-1	TGCGCCAGCAGCTTGCGGGCGGGGCCTAGCACAGATACGCAGTATTTT	CASSLRAGPSTDTQYF
few	TRBD2	TRBJ2-1	16	TRBV7-9	TGTGCCAGCAGCTCCTGGACTAGCGGGATATACAATGAGCAGTTCTTC	CASSSWTSGIYNEQFF
.	.	TRBJ1-1	16	TRBV2	TGTGCCAGCACCAAAAGCGGGTCCAGGGTAAACACTGAAGCTTTCTTT	CASTKSGSRVNTEAFF
.	.	TRBJ1-5	13	TRBV27	TGTGCCAGCAGTTTATCCCCCCAGCAGCCCCAGCATTTT	CASSLSPQQPQHF
.	.	TRBJ1-1	17	TRBV4-1	TGCGCCAGCAGCGCCCCGCAGGGGCATCTGATGAACACTGAAGCTTTCTTT	CASSAPQGHLMNTEAFF
.	.	TRBJ1-1	16	TRBV7-9	TGTGCCAGCAGCTTATTCTTTGATTCCATGAACACTGAAGCTTTCTTT	CASSLFFDSMNTEAFF
.	.	TRBJ2-7	14	TRBV10-3	TGTGCCATCAGTGAGGCCCTTCGCGCGGGCGAGCAGTACTTC	CAISEALRAGEQYF
few	TRBD2	TRBJ2-1	15	TRBV19	TGTGCCAGTATTTCAAAGACTAGCGGGAGCAATGAGCAGTTCTTC	CASISKTSGSNEQFF
few	.	TRBJ1-2	13	TRBV10-3	TGTGCCATCAGGGGAACGGATAACTATGGCTACACCTTC	CAIRGTDNYGYTF
few	TRBD2	TRBJ2-5	16	TRBV4-1	TGCGCCAGCAGCCGGGGACTAGCGGGGGGTCAAGAGACCCAGTACTTC	CASSRGLAGGQETQYF
.	TRBD2	TRBJ2-7	15	TRBV20-1	TGCAGTGCTAGAGGTGAGCGGGAGACTAACTACGAGCAGTACTTC	CSARGERETNYEQYF
.	.	TRBJ1-2	10	TRBV12-3/TRBV12-4	TGTGCCAGCAGCCCCCCCCCCTACACCTTC	CASSPPPYTF
few	TRBD1	TRBJ1-2	12	TRBV20-1	TGCAGTGCATTGGACAGGCACTATGGCTACACCTTC	CSALDRHYGYTF
.	TRBD2	TRBJ2-1	16	TRBV29-1	TGCAGCGTTGAAGATCGGGGGATCCGGGGGGTCGGTGAGCAGTTCTTC	CSVEDRGIRGVGEQFF
few	.	TRBJ2-1	17	TRBV12-3/TRBV12-4	TGTGCCAGCAGTTTTAGCGCTACGCCCAGAGGGTACAATGAGCAGTTCTTC	CASSFSATPRGYNEQFF
.	TRBD2	TRBJ2-7	16	TRBV5-1	TGCGCCAGCAGCTCCGCCTTAGCGGGAGGGGTCTACGAGCAGTACTTC	CASSSALAGGVYEQYF
.	.	TRBJ1-4	14	TRBV12-3/TRBV12-4	TGTGCCAGCTCTCCCAGACAGGCGTCTGAAAAACTGTTTTTT	CASSPRQASEKLFF
.	.	TRBJ2-1	12	TRBV29-1	TGCAGCGTGGACTACTCCTACAATGAGCAGTTCTTC	CSVDYSYNEQFF
few	.	TRBJ1-1	15	TRBV12-3/TRBV12-4	TGTGCCAGCAGCCCCGCGGGGGGGATGAACACTGAAGCTTTCTTT	CASSPAGGMNTEAFF
.	TRBD1	TRBJ1-1	15	TRBV12-3/TRBV12-4	TGTGCCAGCACCGGGACAGGGGACAAGGACACTGAAGCTTTCTTT	CASTGTGDKDTEAFF
few	.	TRBJ1-2	13	TRBV29-1	TGCAGCGTAATCAGAGTTAGTAACTATGGCTACACCTTC	CSVIRVSNYGYTF
.	.	TRBJ1-6	14	TRBV15	TGTGCCACCAGCAGCCCACAGGATAATTCACCCCTCCACTTT	CATSSPQDNSPLHF
many	.	TRBJ2-3	13	TRBV3-1	TGTGCCAGCAGCCATGGGGGGGGGACAACGCAGTATTTT	CASSHGGGTTQYF
many	TRBD1	TRBJ2-7	16	TRBV5-4	TGTGCCAGCAGCCCTCGAATGGACAGGGCGCGGTACGAGCAGTACTTC	CASSPRMDRARYEQYF
.	.	TRBJ2-5	16	TRBV5-1	TGCGCCAGCAGCTTGGATTCGGGCTGGAAGTTAGGGACCCAGTACTTC	CASSLDSGWKLGTQYF
few	.	TRBJ1-3	16	TRBV5-1	TGCGCCAGCAGCTTGGGATCCGACAGCTCTGGAAACACCATATATTTT	CASSLGSDSSGNTIYF
.	.	TRBJ1-1	13	TRBV27	TGTGCCAGCAGCGAGCAATGGAGGACTGAAGCTTTCTTT	CASSEQWRTEAFF
many	TRBD2	TRBJ2-1	16	TRBV7-9	TGTGCCAGCAGCCCTAGGACTAGCGGGGGCGGCGTTGAGCAGTTCTTC	CASSPRTSGGGVEQFF
few	.	TRBJ2-7	15	TRBV14	TGTGCCAGCAGCCAGGCCGGGACCGTCCCCGACGAGCAGTACTTC	CASSQAGTVPDEQYF
few	TRBD1	TRBJ2-3	14	TRBV20-1	TGCAGTGCACCTTATAGACAGGGCGCAGATACGCAGTATTTT	CSAPYRQGADTQYF
few	.	TRBJ1-4	14	TRBV6-5	TGTGCCAGCAGCCCGGGATTCCGTCGTGAAAAACTGTTTTTT	CASSPGFRREKLFF
few	TRBD1	TRBJ2-5	16	TRBV5-1	TGCGCCAGCAGCCCCCGGGACAGGGGAAATCAAGAGACCCAGTACTTC	CASSPRDRGNQETQYF
few	.	TRBJ1-3	17	TRBV12-3/TRBV12-4	TGTGCCAGCAGTACTCCCGTGGGGGCCAGCTCTGGAAACACCATATATTTT	CASSTPVGASSGNTIYF
.	.	TRBJ2-5	17	TRBV4-1	TGCGCCAGCAGCCAAGAGGGTCCTCCGGGACTCCAAGAGACCCAGTACTTC	CASSQEGPPGLQETQYF
few	.	TRBJ2-3	12	TRBV28	TGTGCCGAATCCTCTAGCACAGATACGCAGTATTTT	CAESSSTDTQYF
.	TRBD2	TRBJ2-1	16	TRBV7-9	TGTGCCAGCAGCACCACCAGACTAGCTACTACGGATGAGCAGTTCTTC	CASSTTRLATTDEQFF
.	TRBD2	TRBJ2-3	14	TRBV28	TGTGCCAGCACCCTAGCGGGGGCAGGAGATACGCAGTATTTT	CASTLAGAGDTQYF
many	TRBD1	TRBJ1-2	17	TRBV7-9	TGTGCCAGCAGCTTAGAAGGGACAGGCTACACCTACTATGGCTACACCTTC	CASSLEGTGYTYYGYTF
.	.	TRBJ2-1	15	TRBV27	TGTGCCAGCAGTTTAGGTGCGGGCCTACCCAATGAGCAGTTCTTC	CASSLGAGLPNEQFF
few	TRBD1	TRBJ2-7	15	TRBV7-8	TGTGCCAGCAGCCCATGGGGGACAGCGAGCTACGAGCAGTACTTC	CASSPWGTASYEQYF
.	.	TRBJ2-2	15	TRBV20-1	TGCAGTGCTAGAGTTACAGGACTTAACACCGGGGAGCTGTTTTTT	CSARVTGLNTGELFF
.	TRBD1	TRBJ1-1	13	TRBV10-3	TGTGCCATCAGCGGGACAGGGATAACTGAAGCTTTCTTT	CAISGTGITEAFF
few	TRBD2	TRBJ2-1	17	TRBV20-1	TGCAGTGCTAGGTATAGCGGGAGGGCCGCGTCCTACAATGAGCAGTTCTTC	CSARYSGRAASYNEQFF
.	.	TRBJ1-6	15	TRBV7-8	TGTGCCAGCAGCTTTTCGGGCAGGGGTAATTCACCCCTCCACTTT	CASSFSGRGNSPLHF
few	TRBD2	TRBJ2-7	16	TRBV7-9	TGTGCCAGCAGCCCCTTGGGACTAGCGGGGCCGTACGAGCAGTACTTC	CASSPLGLAGPYEQYF
few	.	TRBJ1-1	15	TRBV4-1	TGCGCCAGCAGCCAAGAGCCAGCGGGGTCGGATGAAGCTTTCTTT	CASSQEPAGSDEAFF
many	.	TRBJ1-5	13	TRBV12-3/TRBV12-4	TGTGCCAGCAGCCGCGGGGCCAATCAGCCCCAGCATTTT	CASSRGANQPQHF
.	.	TRBJ2-3	14	TRBV12-3/TRBV12-4	TGTGCCAGCTCGGACATACACAGCACAGATACGCAGTATTTT	CASSDIHSTDTQYF
.	.	TRBJ2-2	20	TRBV24-1	TGTGCCACCAGTGATCCCTACGGACAGAGGAGCAGAGCGAACACCGGGGAGCTGTTTTTT	CATSDPYGQRSRANTGELFF
few	.	TRBJ2-5	16	TRBV7-2	TGTGCCAGCAGCTTAAGGTTACGTAGTAATCAAGAGACCCAGTACTTC	CASSLRLRSNQETQYF
few	.	TRBJ1-2	14	TRBV5-6	TGTGCCAGCAACTCGGGAGAGAGACTGCAAGGCTACACCTTC	CASNSGERLQGYTF
few	.	TRBJ2-3	14	TRBV5-6	TGTGCCAGCAGCCCCGTTCTAAACACAGATACGCAGTATTTT	CASSPVLNTDTQYF
few	.	TRBJ2-2	15	TRBV24-1	TGTGCCACCAGTGACCTTGGACACGACACCGGGGAGCTGTTTTTT	CATSDLGHDTGELFF
.	TRBD1	TRBJ2-4	11	TRBV12-3/TRBV12-4	TGTGCCACCAGGACAGGGAACATTCAGTACTTC	CATRTGNIQYF
.	.	TRBJ2-1	17	TRBV6-6	TGTGCCAGCAGTTACAGCACAGGGCCCGAGTCCTACAATGAGCAGTTCTTC	CASSYSTGPESYNEQFF